This TCR beta chain was captured in a study of blood T cell repertoires in COVID-19. Overall study: Researchers got acute and convalescent COVID-19 samples from the United States, Italy and Spain. PBMCs, B-cell-depleted T cells, or T cells provided the cDNA or gDNA that made up the material.

Authors' data handling: Quantification of nucleated cells was approximated via reference gene primer amplification. Assay: immunoSEQ multiplex PCR; the TCRdb copy retains only in-frame clones and omits some. The V and J calls and the clone size are those of that table, but D and trimming were determined from the DNA. This table holds more than 55,000 clones, about four fifths found once. The V gene's germline CDR1 is SGHTA and CDR2 FQGNSA. CDR3 length: 15 amino acids. V lost 1 base, J lost 4 bases, and 12 bases lay in between. The chain carries TRBV7-2 and TRBJ2-3; D is ambiguous. The origin of this receptor is a woman older than 75 with acute or convalescent COVID-19. What was sequenced was peripheral blood. In DNA form, the CDR3 reads TGTGCCAGCAGCTTAGTGGGCTTGTCCCCAGATACGCAGTATTTT. Protein: CASSLVGLSPDTQYF.